These 11 T cell receptor beta chains share one sample of origin, sequenced in a study of OX40 agonist ivuxolimab in advanced cancers. Clones were sequenced by immunoSEQ multiplex PCR, and TCRdb holds only the in-frame ones, with some missing. The sample shows about 78,000 clones, roughly 87% of them seen only once. This specimen was CD4+ or CD8+ T cells sorted from blood, taken in a trial of the OX40 agonist ivuxolimab. All receptors derive from an adult with an advanced solid tumor such as melanoma, head and neck, liver or kidney cancer.

In its sample, this clone was seen once. The rearrangement links TRBV5-1 to TRBJ2-1; unclear D gene. CDR1 and CDR2 (germline): SGHRS, YFSETQ. CDR3 length equals 15 residues. Trimming cost V 1 base and J 2 bases, with 10 bases left between them. CDR3 in amino acids: CASSLSGLAYNEQFF. The CDR3 region has the DNA TGCGCCAGCAGCTTGTCTGGTTTGGCCTACAATGAGCAGTTCTTC.

This clone was observed a few times. The V and J genes are TRBV7-9 and TRBJ2-3; TRBD2 aligns across 13 bases. The CDR3 loop spans 17 amino acids. Germline V gives CDR1 SEHNR, CDR2 FQNEAQ (reference sequence). Unmatched junction bases numbered 1, after V lost 0 bases and J lost 1 base. CDR3 sequence: CASSLAGLAGGTDTQYF. CDR3 sequence (DNA): TGTGCCAGCAGCTTAGCAGGACTAGCGGGAGGCACAGATACGCAGTATTTT.

This clone appeared once. The chain employs TRBV7-7 and TRBJ2-6; 9 bases are a match to TRBD1. The CDR3 spans 17 residues. Germline-derived CDR1 and CDR2 are SSHAT and FNYEAQ (reference sequence). The trim removed 5 bases at V and 3 bases at J, leaving 8 bases unmatched. The CDR3 spells CASSPGQGTVGANVLTF. As DNA, the CDR3 is TGTGCCAGCAGCCCGGGACAGGGAACAGTTGGGGCCAACGTCCTGACTTTC.

V and J are TRBV2 and TRBJ2-3; possible D gene TRBD2, 7 bases. Trimming pared 2 bases from V and 7 bases from J, leaving 13 bases between. Germline V gene lookup returns CDR1 SNHLY and CDR2 FYNNEI. The CDR3 consists of 14 residues. The CDR3 sequence: CASSERGGRNTQYF. In nucleotides, the CDR3 is TGTGCCAGCAGTGAAAGGGGGGGGAGGAATACGCAGTATTTT.

The chain recombines TRBV6-1 with TRBJ1-1; D may be TRBD1 (5 bases). Deletions cut 4 bases from V and 5 bases from J, with 11 bases between. Germline-derived CDR1 and CDR2 are MNHNS and SASEGT. The CDR3 runs to 13 residues. CDR3 nucleotides: TGTGCCAGCAGTGGACAGTTAAGGACTGAAGCTTTCTTT. This translates into CASSGQLRTEAFF.

The V gene is TRBV7-9, the J gene TRBJ2-2, with D hard to call. V dropped 5 bases and J dropped 0 bases, with 10 bases sitting between them. This CDR3 region has 15 residues. Looked up from germline, CDR1 is SEHNR and CDR2 is FQNEAQ (reference sequence). CDR3 nucleotide sequence: TGTGCCAGCAGCCCAAGGTCAGCGAACACCGGGGAGCTGTTTTTT. Its translation is CASSPRSANTGELFF.

The V call is TRBV5-1, the J call TRBJ2-2, with D uncertain. V lost 0 bases and J 2 bases, leaving 8 bases between the germline ends. Germline assignment: CDR1 SGHRS and CDR2 YFSETQ. The CDR3 contains 15 residues. CDR3 sequence: CASSLAAVNTGELFF. The CDR3 DNA follows: TGCGCCAGCAGCTTGGCCGCGGTCAACACCGGGGAGCTGTTTTTT. Full variable domain (remainder filled in from reference TRBV5-1 and TRBJ2-2): KAGVTQTPRYLIKTRGQQVTLSCSPISGHRSVSWYQQTPGQGLQFLFEYFSETQRNKGNFPGRFSGRQFSNSRSEMNVSTLELGDSALYLCASSLAAVNTGELFFGEGSRLTVL.

This rearrangement joins TRBV5-4 to TRBJ1-2; 7 bases are a match to TRBD1. In germline, CDR1 is SGHNT, CDR2 YYREEE (reference sequence). V was clipped by 4 bases and J by 2 bases; unmatched bases: 8. The CDR3 totals 15 residues. The CDR3 DNA reads TGTGCCAGCAGCACACAGGGGACAGCAAACTATGGCTACACCTTC. Its translation is CASSTQGTANYGYTF.

The chain joins TRBV25-1 to TRBJ1-1; 7 bases agree with TRBD1. The trim removed 11 bases at V and 6 bases at J, leaving 9 bases unmatched. The germline V gene has CDR1 MGHDK and CDR2 SYGVNS. The CDR3 totals 12 residues. Here the CDR3 DNA reads TGTGCCCCACAGGGGCCATTCGCTGAAGCTTTCTTT. This encodes CAPQGPFAEAFF. Supplemented by reference TRBV25-1 and TRBJ1-1, the full variable domain reads EADIYQTPRYLVIGTGKKITLECSQTMGHDKMYWYQQDPGMELHLIHYSYGVNSTEKGDLSSESTVSRIRTEHFPLTLESARPSHTSQYLCAPQGPFAEAFFGQGTRLTVV.

V usage is TRBV29-1 and J usage is TRBJ2-5; TRBD1 aligns across 9 bases. The germline gives CDR1 SQVTM, CDR2 ANQGSEA. Losses at the gene ends were 7 bases for V and 4 bases for J; bases not matched to a gene: 4. This CDR3 is built from 12 residues. The CDR3 DNA is TGCAGCGCCGGACAGGGGAGAGAGACCCAGTACTTC. Its protein product is CSAGQGRETQYF.

The rearrangement joins TRBV9 to TRBJ2-1; D is unresolved. Germline loops: CDR1 SGDLS, CDR2 YYNGEE. Trimming stripped 3 bases from V and 6 bases from J, with 4 bases between. This CDR3 spans 11 amino acids. This CDR3 reads CASSALNEQFF. In nucleotides, the CDR3 is TGTGCCAGCAGCGCTCTCAATGAGCAGTTCTTC.